These T cell receptor beta chains were read from a single sample in a study of blood T cell repertoires in COVID-19. Generated by immunoSEQ multiplex PCR, the TCRdb table keeps only in-frame clones and is missing some. This sample has 200,000 to 300,000 clones, with 80% to 90% found just once. Sequencing used peripheral blood. Every receptor here comes from a man in his fifties or sixties with acute or convalescent COVID-19. Both conserved end residues are part of each CDR3. Fields, in order: J gene, clone size, V gene, D gene, CDR3 DNA, CDR3 protein. D genes are given only for firm matches. The size entry is marked missing in some rows and otherwise reads once, few, many or a size class.

TRBJ1-6	.	TRBV25-1	TRBD1	TGTGCCAGCCGGGACAGCCATAATTCACCCCTCCACTTT	CASRDSHNSPLHF
TRBJ2-3	once	TRBV19	TRBD1	TGTGCCAGTAGACATGGGGACAGGGGGATAAGAGATACGCAGTATTTT	CASRHGDRGIRDTQYF
TRBJ2-5	.	TRBV7-8	TRBD1	TGTGCCAGCAGCTTGGGCCCAGGGGGTGGTCAAGAGACCCAGTACTTC	CASSLGPGGGQETQYF
TRBJ1-2	.	TRBV19	TRBD1	TGTGCCAGTAGTATGCAGAACAGGGGGAATGTCTACACCTTC	CASSMQNRGNVYTF
TRBJ2-1	.	TRBV14	.	TGTGCCAGCAGCCAAGGGAGTACAGGGACATCCTACAATGAGCAGTTCTTC	CASSQGSTGTSYNEQFF
TRBJ1-2	.	TRBV25-1	.	TGTGCCAGCAGTGAAGGGAGGCAACTGGGCTACACCTTC	CASSEGRQLGYTF
TRBJ2-7	.	TRBV6-6	TRBD1	TGTGCCAGCACCCGGGTCTTACAGGGGTCCTACGAGCAGTACTTC	CASTRVLQGSYEQYF
TRBJ1-1	.	TRBV6-5	TRBD1	TGTGCCAGCAGCCCACAGGGGGGCACTGAAGCTTTCTTT	CASSPQGGTEAFF
TRBJ2-7	few	TRBV5-1	.	TGCGCCAGCAGCTTTGACGGGTCGTCCTACGAGCAGTACTTC	CASSFDGSSYEQYF
TRBJ2-7	.	TRBV6-4	.	TGTGCCAGCAGTGACTCGAGGTGCGCGGGGCCGTGCTCCTACGAGCAGTACTTC	CASSDSRCAGPCSYEQYF
TRBJ1-2	.	TRBV30	TRBD1	TGTGCCTGGAGACTGGACAGGGGGTTCTTTGGCTACACCTTC	CAWRLDRGFFGYTF
TRBJ1-1	.	TRBV19	.	TGTGCCAGCGGGGGGAGTGAAGCTTTCTTT	CASGGSEAFF
TRBJ1-5	.	TRBV4-1	.	TGCGCCAGCAGCCAAGATTCACAGGGTGGCCTGGCCCAGCATTTT	CASSQDSQGGLAQHF
TRBJ1-2	.	TRBV7-3	.	TGTGCCAGCAGCTTCGACTCGGGGATGGGCTACACCTTC	CASSFDSGMGYTF
TRBJ1-2	.	TRBV27	TRBD1	TGTGCCAGCGGCCGACAGGGGGTATCCTATGGCTACACCTTC	CASGRQGVSYGYTF
TRBJ1-1	.	TRBV2	TRBD1	TGTGCCAGCTCTAGGGACAGGGGTATGAACACTGAAGCTTTCTTT	CASSRDRGMNTEAFF
TRBJ2-1	.	TRBV9	TRBD2	TGTGCCAGCAGCGAACTAGCGGGAGTCAATGAGCAGTTCTTC	CASSELAGVNEQFF
TRBJ1-1	.	TRBV7-2	.	TGTGCCGCCAAGACAGACCTGAACACTGAAGCTTTCTTT	CAAKTDLNTEAFF
TRBJ1-1	.	TRBV6-1	.	TGTGCCAGCAGTGAGCCCTCGAGTCGGGGCACTGAAGCTTTCTTT	CASSEPSSRGTEAFF
TRBJ2-3	.	TRBV21-1	.	TGTGCCAGCAGCCAACCGGTCACAGATACGCAGTATTTT	CASSQPVTDTQYF
TRBJ2-1	few	TRBV28	.	TGTGCCAGCAGTTCGTACCGGGACAACTACAATGAGCAGTTCTTC	CASSSYRDNYNEQFF
TRBJ2-3	.	TRBV12-3/TRBV12-4	.	TGTGCCAGCAGTTTAATAGACACAGATACGCAGTATTTT	CASSLIDTDTQYF
TRBJ2-5	.	TRBV5-8	TRBD2	TGTGCCAGCAGCTTAGGACCCTACGGGCTAGCGGGCAGAATGAAAGAGACCCAGTACTTC	CASSLGPYGLAGRMKETQYF
TRBJ2-3	once	TRBV7-7	TRBD2	TGTGCTAGCAGCTTAGCGGGAGGGACAGATACGCAGTATTTT	CASSLAGGTDTQYF
TRBJ2-1	.	TRBV19	TRBD2	TGTGCCAGTAGTATCGGGCTAGCGGGAGGGGATGAGCAGTTCTTC	CASSIGLAGGDEQFF
TRBJ1-5	many	TRBV3-1/TRBV3-2	TRBD1	TGTGCCAGCAGCCAAGGGCCCTGGGACAGTTACCAGCATTTT	CASSQGPWDSYQHF
TRBJ1-6	.	TRBV9	TRBD1	TGTGCCAGCAGCGTGGAAGGGACAGCAACTAATAATTCACCCCTCCACTTT	CASSVEGTATNNSPLHF
TRBJ1-1	.	TRBV29-1	.	TGCAGCGTTCAGGGGTCCCCTGTGGCTTTCTTT	CSVQGSPVAFF
TRBJ2-2	.	TRBV2	.	TGTGCCAGCAGCCCTTCTAGCGCCTCGAACACCGGGGAGCTGTTTTTT	CASSPSSASNTGELFF
TRBJ1-1	.	TRBV6-2/TRBV6-3	.	TGTGCCAGCAGTTACTCAGTCGGGCAGGGCACGAACACTGAAGCTTTCTTT	CASSYSVGQGTNTEAFF
TRBJ2-7	.	TRBV27	.	TGTGCCAGCAGTTTAAGCAGGGCCAGCTACGAGCAGTACTTC	CASSLSRASYEQYF
TRBJ2-3	.	TRBV24-1	TRBD2	TGTGCCACCGCCCGGCGGGGAGGGCCTTTGGCAGATACGCAGTATTTT	CATARRGGPLADTQYF
TRBJ1-3	.	TRBV7-8	.	TGTGCCAGCAGCTTAGTGGGAGGGACTGGAAACACCATATATTTT	CASSLVGGTGNTIYF
TRBJ2-7	few	TRBV9	TRBD1	TGTGCCAGCAGCGCTGGGTCGGGACAGGGGATTTTTGGTGAGCAGTACTTC	CASSAGSGQGIFGEQYF
TRBJ1-2	.	TRBV7-6	.	TGTGCCAGCAGCTTAGGCTCGGGGGGGGCTATTGGCTACACCTTC	CASSLGSGGAIGYTF
TRBJ2-1	.	TRBV11-3	.	TGTGCCAGCAGCTTTACCGGGAGTTACAATGAGCAGTTCTTC	CASSFTGSYNEQFF
TRBJ1-3	.	TRBV28	TRBD1	TGTGCCAGCAGTTTAGGGGGACAGGGGGGAAACACCATATATTTT	CASSLGGQGGNTIYF
TRBJ2-7	.	TRBV6-5	.	TGTGCCAGCAGCCCCCCCCCAATCTACGAGCAGTACTTC	CASSPPPIYEQYF
TRBJ2-2	.	TRBV18	.	TGTGCCAGCTCACAAGACTCTTCTCGAGGGGAGCTGTTTTTT	CASSQDSSRGELFF
TRBJ2-7	.	TRBV6-6	TRBD2	TGTGCCAGCAGTCCTAGCGGGAGCGCCTACGAGCAGTACTTC	CASSPSGSAYEQYF
TRBJ1-6	.	TRBV10-3	TRBD1	TGTGCCATCAGCCCAGGACAGGGGGCATATTCACCCCTCCACTTT	CAISPGQGAYSPLHF
TRBJ2-6	.	TRBV6-6	.	TGTGCCAGCAGTTTGATGGGGGCCTCTGGGGCCAACGTCCTGACTTTC	CASSLMGASGANVLTF
TRBJ2-1	.	TRBV11-2	.	TGTGCCAGCAGCTTAGACAGGGCGAGCTCCTACAATGAGCAGTTCTTC	CASSLDRASSYNEQFF
TRBJ2-2	.	TRBV5-4	TRBD2	TGTGCCAGCAGCTTGGATAGCGGGAGAACCGGGGAGCTGTTTTTT	CASSLDSGRTGELFF
TRBJ2-7	.	TRBV19	.	TGTGCCAGTAGTATACGGAGCAGGGCAGAGGACGAGCAGTACTTC	CASSIRSRAEDEQYF
TRBJ2-7	.	TRBV30	TRBD1	TGTGCCTGGAGACAGGGGTTAAGTAACTACGAGCAGTACTTC	CAWRQGLSNYEQYF
TRBJ2-7	.	TRBV11-2	.	TGTGCCAGCAGCTCTGAAGTCGGAGGGGGCGGGAGGATAGGCGAGCAGTACTTC	CASSSEVGGGGRIGEQYF
TRBJ2-5	.	TRBV30	.	TGTGCCTGGAGTGGCAGGGGACGGGCAGTAGGGGAGACCCAGTACTTC	CAWSGRGRAVGETQYF
TRBJ2-7	.	TRBV11-2	TRBD2	TGTGCCAGCAGCTTCGATCTGACTAGCGGTACCTACGAGCAGTACTTC	CASSFDLTSGTYEQYF
TRBJ2-2	.	TRBV5-6	.	TGTGCCAGCATCAAGAGACTCTCGGGTGACACCGGGGAGCTGTTTTTT	CASIKRLSGDTGELFF
TRBJ2-1	once	TRBV4-2	.	TGTGCCAGCAGCCAAGAACTTAGCTCGGGGATTATTGAGTTCTTC	CASSQELSSGIIEFF
TRBJ2-3	once	TRBV28	TRBD2	TGTGCCAGCAGTTCAATACTAGCGGGAGTGACAGATACGCAGTATTTT	CASSSILAGVTDTQYF
TRBJ2-2	.	TRBV7-6	TRBD2	TGTGCCAGCAGCTTAGGTCTAGCGGGAGAAACCGGGGAGCTGTTTTTT	CASSLGLAGETGELFF
TRBJ2-3	.	TRBV4-3	.	TGCGCCAGCAGCCAAGATAGGGCTAGCCCGTTGAATACGCAGTATTTT	CASSQDRASPLNTQYF
TRBJ1-1	few	TRBV28	.	TGTGCCAGCAGTTCCCCCTCAACACCGGGGGGGCGGGCTTTCTTT	CASSSPSTPGGRAFF
TRBJ1-4	.	TRBV9	.	TGTGCCAGCAGCGTCGGGACTCGCCCCGGTAATGAAAAACTGTTTTTT	CASSVGTRPGNEKLFF
TRBJ2-3	.	TRBV7-3	TRBD1	TGTGCCAGCAGCCTGGGACAGGGTGTCTCAGATACGCAGTATTTT	CASSLGQGVSDTQYF